This T cell receptor beta chain was identified in a study of T cell responses to AZD1222 COVID-19 vaccine. The method was immunoSEQ multiplex PCR; TCRdb's version includes in-frame clones alone and lacks a portion of them. The sample holds around 110,000 clones, around 94% seen once. The receptor was isolated from an adult who received the AZD1222 COVID-19 vaccine. The material was peripheral blood, obtained 28 days after the second AZD1222 dose.

The CDR3: CASSLVPGDNEQYF. CDR3 coding DNA: TGTGCCAGCAGCTTAGTTCCAGGGGACAACGAGCAGTACTTC. This chain links TRBV11-2 with TRBJ2-7; D may be TRBD1 (6 bases). CDR1 and CDR2 from the germline V gene are SGHAT and FQNNGV. This CDR3 has 14 residues. V lost 1 base, J lost 5 bases, and 12 bases lay in between. Supplemented by reference TRBV11-2 and TRBJ2-7, the full variable domain reads EAGVAQSPRYKIIEKRQSVAFWCNPISGHATLYWYQQILGQGPKLLIQFQNNGVVDDSQLPKDRFSAERLKGVDSTLKIQPAKLEDSAVYLCASSLVPGDNEQYFGPGTRLTVT.